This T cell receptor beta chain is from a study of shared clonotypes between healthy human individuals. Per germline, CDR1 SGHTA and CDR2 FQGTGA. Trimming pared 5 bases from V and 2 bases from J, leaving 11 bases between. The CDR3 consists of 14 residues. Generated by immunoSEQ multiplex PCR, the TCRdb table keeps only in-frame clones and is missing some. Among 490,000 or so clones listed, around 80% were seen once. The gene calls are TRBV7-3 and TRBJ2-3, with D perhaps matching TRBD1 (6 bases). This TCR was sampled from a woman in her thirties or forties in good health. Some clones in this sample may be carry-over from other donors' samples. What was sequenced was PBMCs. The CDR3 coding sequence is TGTGCCAGCAGCCCCGACAGGTTCACAGATACGCAGTATTTT. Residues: CASSPDRFTDTQYF.